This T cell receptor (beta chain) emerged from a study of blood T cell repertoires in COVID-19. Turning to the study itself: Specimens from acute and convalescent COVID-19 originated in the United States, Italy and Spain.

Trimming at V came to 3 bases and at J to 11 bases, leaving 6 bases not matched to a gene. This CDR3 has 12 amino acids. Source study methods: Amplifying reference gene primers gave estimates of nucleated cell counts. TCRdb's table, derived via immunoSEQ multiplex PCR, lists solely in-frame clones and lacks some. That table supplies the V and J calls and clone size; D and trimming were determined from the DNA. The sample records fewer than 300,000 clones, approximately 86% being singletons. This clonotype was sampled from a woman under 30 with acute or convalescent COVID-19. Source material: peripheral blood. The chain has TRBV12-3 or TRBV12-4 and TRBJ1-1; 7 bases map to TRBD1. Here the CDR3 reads CASSLWQGDAFF. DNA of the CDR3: TGTGCCAGCAGTTTGTGGCAGGGGGATGCTTTCTTT.